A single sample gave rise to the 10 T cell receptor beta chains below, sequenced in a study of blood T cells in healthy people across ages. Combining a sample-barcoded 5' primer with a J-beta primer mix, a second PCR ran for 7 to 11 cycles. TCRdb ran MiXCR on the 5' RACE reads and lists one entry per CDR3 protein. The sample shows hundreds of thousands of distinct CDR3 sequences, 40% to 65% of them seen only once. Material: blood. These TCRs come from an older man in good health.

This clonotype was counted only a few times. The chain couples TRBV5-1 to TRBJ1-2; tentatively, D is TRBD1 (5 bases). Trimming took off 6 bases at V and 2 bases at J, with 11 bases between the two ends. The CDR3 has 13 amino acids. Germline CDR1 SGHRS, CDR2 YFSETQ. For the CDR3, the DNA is TGCGCCAGCATCGGACCAGGGAACTATGGCTACACCTTC. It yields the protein CASIGPGNYGYTF.

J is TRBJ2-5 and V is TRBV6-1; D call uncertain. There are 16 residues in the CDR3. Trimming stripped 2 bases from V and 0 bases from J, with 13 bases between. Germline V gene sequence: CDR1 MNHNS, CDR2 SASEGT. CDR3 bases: TGTGCCAGCAGTGAAATCCCCACGGGCCACCAAGAGACCCAGTACTTC. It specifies CASSEIPTGHQETQYF.

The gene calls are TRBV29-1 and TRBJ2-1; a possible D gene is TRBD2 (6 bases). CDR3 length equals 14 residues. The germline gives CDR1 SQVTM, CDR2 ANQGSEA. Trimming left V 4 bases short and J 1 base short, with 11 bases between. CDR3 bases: TGCAGCGTTGCTGGGACTGCTTCCTACAATGAGCAGTTCTTC. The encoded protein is CSVAGTASYNEQFF.

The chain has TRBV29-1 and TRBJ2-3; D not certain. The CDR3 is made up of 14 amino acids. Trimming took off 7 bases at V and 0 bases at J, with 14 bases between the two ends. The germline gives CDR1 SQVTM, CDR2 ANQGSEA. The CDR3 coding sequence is TGCAGCGGGAGCAGCGCTACTAGCACAGATACGCAGTATTTT. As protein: CSGSSATSTDTQYF.

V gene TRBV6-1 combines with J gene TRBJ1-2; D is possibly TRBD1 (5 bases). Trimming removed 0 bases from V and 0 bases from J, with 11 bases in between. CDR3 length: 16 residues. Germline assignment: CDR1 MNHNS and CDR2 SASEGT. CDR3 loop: CASSEAARTTNYGYTF. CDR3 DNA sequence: TGTGCCAGCAGTGAAGCGGCACGGACAACTAACTATGGCTACACCTTC.

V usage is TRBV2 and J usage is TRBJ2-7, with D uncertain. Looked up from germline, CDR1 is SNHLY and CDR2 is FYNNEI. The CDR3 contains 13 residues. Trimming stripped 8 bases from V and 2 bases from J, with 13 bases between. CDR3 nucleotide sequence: TGTGCCAGCGGGCGGACCGCGACCTACGAGCAGTACTTC. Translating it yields CASGRTATYEQYF.

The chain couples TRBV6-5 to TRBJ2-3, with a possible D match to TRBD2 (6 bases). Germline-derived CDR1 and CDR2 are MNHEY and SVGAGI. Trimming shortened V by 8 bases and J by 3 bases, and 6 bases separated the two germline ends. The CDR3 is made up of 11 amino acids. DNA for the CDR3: TGTGCCAGCGCGGGGACAGATACGCAGTATTTT. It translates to CASAGTDTQYF.

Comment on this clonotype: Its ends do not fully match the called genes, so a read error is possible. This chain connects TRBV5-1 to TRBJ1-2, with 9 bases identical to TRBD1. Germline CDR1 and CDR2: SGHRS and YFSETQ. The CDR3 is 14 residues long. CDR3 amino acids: CAGSLDRGSYGYTF. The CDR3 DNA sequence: TGCGCCGGCAGCTTGGACAGGGGTTCCTATGGCTACACCTTC. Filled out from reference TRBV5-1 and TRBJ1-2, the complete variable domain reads KAGVTQTPRYLIKTRGQQVTLSCSPISGHRSVSWYQQTPGQGLQFLFEYFSETQRNKGNFPGRFSGRQFSNSRSEMNVSTLELGDSALYLCAGSLDRGSYGYTFGSGTRLTVV.

This CDR3 is CASSQLAGVSYEQYF. The CDR3 DNA sequence: TGCGCCAGCAGCCAACTAGCGGGGGTGTCCTACGAGCAGTACTTC. The chain carries TRBV4-1 and TRBJ2-7, with 10 bases identical to TRBD2. Germline values: CDR1 MGHRA, CDR2 YSYEKL. This CDR3 is 15 amino acids long. The trim removed 2 bases at V and 1 base at J, leaving 2 bases unmatched.

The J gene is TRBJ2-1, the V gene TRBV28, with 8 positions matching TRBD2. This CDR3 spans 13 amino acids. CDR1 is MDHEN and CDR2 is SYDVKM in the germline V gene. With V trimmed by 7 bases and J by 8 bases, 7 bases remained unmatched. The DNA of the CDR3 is TGTGCCAGCACCCCAGCGGGAGCCTATGAGCAGTTCTTC. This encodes CASTPAGAYEQFF.